This is a list of T cell receptor beta chains from one sample in a study of control samples from healthy donors and cancer patients. The assay was immunoSEQ multiplex PCR, and TCRdb's table has in-frame clones only and misses some. This sample carries 95,000 to 130,000 clones, 93% of them seen once, and the ten largest clones take around 2.5%. Material for sequencing was blood. These receptors were collected from a man aged 25 to 40 in good health. The CDR3 runs from the conserved cysteine through the conserved F or W. D genes are given only for firm matches. Where a row states a size, it is once, few, many or the class of an expanded clone; other rows omit it.

j_call: TRBJ2-7; clone_size: .; v_call: TRBV9; cdr3_length: 15; d_call: TRBD2; cdr3_aa: CASSIGLGFDVEQYF; cdr3_nt: TGTGCCAGCAGCATCGGACTAGGGTTCGATGTCGAGCAGTACTTC
j_call: TRBJ2-5; clone_size: .; v_call: TRBV29-1; cdr3_length: 11; d_call: .; cdr3_aa: CSALVGETQYF; cdr3_nt: TGCAGCGCCCTGGTAGGGGAGACCCAGTACTTC
j_call: TRBJ1-4; clone_size: .; v_call: TRBV6-6; cdr3_length: 12; d_call: TRBD1; cdr3_aa: CASGQGREKLFF; cdr3_nt: TGTGCCAGCGGACAGGGGAGAGAAAAACTGTTTTTT
j_call: TRBJ1-2; clone_size: .; v_call: TRBV7-3; cdr3_length: 17; d_call: .; cdr3_aa: CASSLVDAGHSRLGYTF; cdr3_nt: TGTGCCAGCAGCTTAGTAGATGCGGGACACTCGAGGTTGGGCTACACCTTC
j_call: TRBJ2-1; clone_size: .; v_call: TRBV9; cdr3_length: 15; d_call: TRBD2; cdr3_aa: CASSARLAGGQEQFF; cdr3_nt: TGTGCCAGCAGCGCAAGACTAGCGGGGGGGCAAGAGCAGTTCTTC
j_call: TRBJ2-3; clone_size: .; v_call: TRBV7-2; cdr3_length: 13; d_call: .; cdr3_aa: CASSLPRADTQYF; cdr3_nt: TGTGCCAGCAGCCTACCGCGAGCAGATACGCAGTATTTT
j_call: TRBJ1-6; clone_size: .; v_call: TRBV27; cdr3_length: 16; d_call: .; cdr3_aa: CASSLKGGQGWTPLHF; cdr3_nt: TGTGCCAGCAGTTTGAAGGGTGGGCAGGGATGGACACCCCTCCACTTT
j_call: TRBJ1-1; clone_size: .; v_call: TRBV7-2; cdr3_length: 14; d_call: .; cdr3_aa: CASSLWVGKTEAFF; cdr3_nt: TGTGCCAGCAGCTTATGGGTGGGGAAGACTGAAGCTTTCTTT
j_call: TRBJ1-1; clone_size: .; v_call: TRBV6-5; cdr3_length: 14; d_call: .; cdr3_aa: CASSYDSLNTEAFF; cdr3_nt: TGTGCCAGCAGTTACGACAGCCTGAACACTGAAGCTTTCTTT
j_call: TRBJ1-2; clone_size: .; v_call: TRBV7-2; cdr3_length: 15; d_call: .; cdr3_aa: CASSLEGRGDYGYTF; cdr3_nt: TGTGCCAGCAGCTTAGAAGGCAGGGGAGACTATGGCTACACCTTC
j_call: TRBJ1-2; clone_size: .; v_call: TRBV27; cdr3_length: 14; d_call: TRBD1; cdr3_aa: CASSLTGVNYGYTF; cdr3_nt: TGTGCCAGCAGTTTGACAGGGGTTAACTATGGCTACACCTTC
j_call: TRBJ1-1; clone_size: .; v_call: TRBV19; cdr3_length: 15; d_call: .; cdr3_aa: CASSISPFGGTEAFF; cdr3_nt: TGTGCCAGTAGTATTAGCCCATTCGGGGGAACTGAAGCTTTCTTT
j_call: TRBJ1-3; clone_size: once; v_call: TRBV7-9; cdr3_length: 12; d_call: .; cdr3_aa: CASSPGSNTIYF; cdr3_nt: TGTGCCAGCAGTCCCGGATCCAACACCATATATTTT
j_call: TRBJ2-2; clone_size: .; v_call: TRBV11-2; cdr3_length: 13; d_call: .; cdr3_aa: CASSFGGTGELFF; cdr3_nt: TGTGCCAGCAGCTTCGGGGGCACCGGGGAGCTGTTTTTT
j_call: TRBJ1-6; clone_size: .; v_call: TRBV2; cdr3_length: 16; d_call: .; cdr3_aa: CASSSRGMGYNSPLHF; cdr3_nt: TGTGCCAGCAGCTCACGGGGGATGGGCTATAATTCACCCCTCCACTTT
j_call: TRBJ1-5; clone_size: .; v_call: TRBV2; cdr3_length: 14; d_call: .; cdr3_aa: CASRPREDNQPQHF; cdr3_nt: TGTGCCAGCAGGCCTAGGGAGGACAATCAGCCCCAGCATTTT
j_call: TRBJ1-2; clone_size: .; v_call: TRBV5-4; cdr3_length: 14; d_call: TRBD1; cdr3_aa: CASSQGQVYYGYTF; cdr3_nt: TGTGCCAGCAGCCAAGGACAGGTGTACTATGGCTACACCTTC
j_call: TRBJ2-1; clone_size: .; v_call: TRBV14; cdr3_length: 14; d_call: TRBD1; cdr3_aa: CASSRRGQANEQFF; cdr3_nt: TGTGCCAGCAGCCGGCGAGGACAGGCCAATGAGCAGTTCTTC
j_call: TRBJ2-2; clone_size: .; v_call: TRBV24-1; cdr3_length: 13; d_call: .; cdr3_aa: CATSDPGSGELFF; cdr3_nt: TGTGCCACCAGTGACCCAGGGTCCGGGGAGCTGTTTTTT
j_call: TRBJ1-3; clone_size: .; v_call: TRBV30; cdr3_length: 14; d_call: TRBD1; cdr3_aa: CAWSGRGLENTIYF; cdr3_nt: TGTGCCTGGAGCGGCAGGGGGCTGGAAAACACCATATATTTT